The present entry profiles one T cell receptor beta chain with its context. The source of the sample is a study of cytomegalovirus exposure and HLA in healthy donors. Sequencing used immunoSEQ multiplex PCR; TCRdb keeps in-frame clones, though not all of them. The repertoire has around 150,000 clones, approximately 90% of them found once; the top ten carry about 0.75%. Germline V lookup: CDR1 SEHNR, CDR2 FQNEAQ (reference sequence). The V and J ends lost 1 base and 3 bases respectively, with 6 bases between them. The CDR3 contains 13 residues. The chain has TRBV7-9 and TRBJ2-5; the D is unclear. This TCR was sampled from a young man in good health and CMV-seronegative. The specimen sequenced was PBMCs. CDR3 DNA: TGTGCCAGCAGCTTAGGCACTAAAGAGACCCAGTACTTC. Its protein product is CASSLGTKETQYF.